Presented here are 2 T cell receptor beta chains from one specimen sequenced in a study of Ad26.COV2.S vaccination and SARS-CoV-2 variants (dated by TCRdb to the early 2020s). What this sample's time point label stands for: individuals recovered from natural SARS-CoV-2 infection. Receptor amplification or capture employed the immunoSEQ multiplex PCR assay. The table comes from immuneACCESS by way of TCRdb, which keeps in-frame sequences with V and J called. Part of the clones is missing from these tables; in studies checked, under half for an unresolved V gene and the rest for unknown reasons. The table for this sample lists roughly 100,000 clones; around 80% of them were counted only once. The top ten clonotypes cover roughly 17% of the sample. The specimen was peripheral blood, collected after recovery from COVID-19. These receptors all come from a human donor who had recovered from COVID-19.

This chain uses TRBV28 with TRBJ1-1; D is ambiguous. The CDR3 extends over 13 amino acids. CDR1 and CDR2 from the germline V gene are MDHEN and SYDVKM. V dropped 5 bases and J dropped 4 bases, with 11 bases sitting between them. The CDR3 sequence: CASSPGEVTEAFF. CDR3 nucleotide sequence: TGTGCCAGCAGTCCTGGAGAGGTCACTGAAGCTTTCTTT.

With respect to this clone: A read error may account for a junction end that differs from germline. DNA of the CDR3: TGTGCCAGCAGTCCGGGACAGGGAGGGTTCACTGGAGCTTTCTTT. It codes for CASSPGQGGFTGAFF. The chain employs TRBV28 and TRBJ1-1; 9 bases fit TRBD1. The CDR3 is 15 residues long. In germline, CDR1 is MDHEN, CDR2 SYDVKM.